This TCR beta chain was sequenced for a study of human CD8 memory T cell subsets. Study-wide findings and caveats: Effector memory cells lacked the similarly high diversity that stem-like memory and precursor exhausted T cells had. Only a minimal degree of mutual overlap characterized stem-like memory and precursor exhausted T cell repertoires. Estimation by Chao1 suggested that stem-like memory T cells had more diversity than did precursor exhausted T cells.

Total CD8+ T cells were enriched by a separation that was negative and magnetic. CDR1 and CDR2 (germline): LGHDT, YNNKEL (reference sequence). The CDR3 is 12 residues long. A UMI-labeled 5' RACE approach was the method that produced the TCR beta libraries. TCRdb re-called the 5' RACE reads and gives one entry per CDR3 protein, without DNA. In total, the table holds approximately 3,100 distinct CDR3 sequences. With regard to this clonotype: Antigen unknown.

Source material: CD8+ T cells from PBMCs. The receptor comes from a human donor in good health. The J gene is TRBJ2-7, the V gene TRBV3-1; as DNA is missing, the TRBD1 call by TCRdb cannot be tested. The CDR3 spells CASSPTGYEQYF.